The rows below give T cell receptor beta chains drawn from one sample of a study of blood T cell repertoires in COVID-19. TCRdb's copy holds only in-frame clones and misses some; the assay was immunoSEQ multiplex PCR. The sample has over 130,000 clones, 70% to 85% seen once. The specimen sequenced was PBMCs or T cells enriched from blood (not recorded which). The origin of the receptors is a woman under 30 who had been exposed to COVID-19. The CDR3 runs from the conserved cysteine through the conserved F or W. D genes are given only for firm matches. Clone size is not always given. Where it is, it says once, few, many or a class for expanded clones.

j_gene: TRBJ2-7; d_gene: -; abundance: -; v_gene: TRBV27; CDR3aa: CASRGGVGPIYEQYF; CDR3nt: TGTGCCAGCAGAGGCGGGGTAGGGCCCATCTACGAGCAGTACTTC
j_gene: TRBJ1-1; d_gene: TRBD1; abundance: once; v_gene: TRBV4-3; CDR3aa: CASSQVGQGNTEAFF; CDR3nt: TGCGCCAGCAGTCAAGTGGGACAGGGGAACACTGAAGCTTTCTTT
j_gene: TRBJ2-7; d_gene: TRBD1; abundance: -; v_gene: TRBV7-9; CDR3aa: CASSLGQGLRWEQYF; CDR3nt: TGTGCCAGCAGCTTGGGACAGGGCCTAAGATGGGAGCAGTACTTC
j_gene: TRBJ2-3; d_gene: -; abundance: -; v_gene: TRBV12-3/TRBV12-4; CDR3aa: CASTETGEDTQYF; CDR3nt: TGTGCCAGCACCGAAACGGGGGAAGATACGCAGTATTTT
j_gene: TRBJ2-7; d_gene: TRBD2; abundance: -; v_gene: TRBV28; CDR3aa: CATLSGSSYEQYF; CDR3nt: TGTGCCACCCTTAGCGGGAGTTCCTACGAGCAGTACTTC
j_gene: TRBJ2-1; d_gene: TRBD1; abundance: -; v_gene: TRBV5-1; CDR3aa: CASSPRGKATNEQFF; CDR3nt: TGCGCCAGCAGCCCCAGGGGGAAGGCCACCAATGAGCAGTTCTTC
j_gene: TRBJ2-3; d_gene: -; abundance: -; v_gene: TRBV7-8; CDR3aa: CASSLWGRTDTQYF; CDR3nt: TGTGCCAGCAGCTTATGGGGGCGCACAGATACGCAGTATTTT
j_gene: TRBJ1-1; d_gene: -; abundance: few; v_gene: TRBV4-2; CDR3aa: CASSQMTGWNTEAFF; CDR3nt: TGTGCCAGCAGCCAAATGACAGGTTGGAACACTGAAGCTTTCTTT
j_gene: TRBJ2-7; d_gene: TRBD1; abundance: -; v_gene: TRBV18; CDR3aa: CASSPMPGQGYEQYF; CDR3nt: TGTGCCAGCTCACCTATGCCGGGACAGGGCTACGAGCAGTACTTC
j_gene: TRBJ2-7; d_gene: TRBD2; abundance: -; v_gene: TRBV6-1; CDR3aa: CASSGAGGYEQYF; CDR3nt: TGTGCCAGCAGTGGAGCGGGGGGGTACGAGCAGTACTTC
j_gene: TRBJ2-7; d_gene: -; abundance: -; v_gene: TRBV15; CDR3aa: CATSRDAISYEQYF; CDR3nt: TGTGCCACCAGCAGAGACGCTATCTCCTACGAGCAGTACTTC
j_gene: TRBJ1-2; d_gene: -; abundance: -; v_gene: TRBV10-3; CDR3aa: CAISVSADVNYGYTF; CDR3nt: TGTGCCATCAGTGTTTCCGCGGATGTCAACTATGGCTACACCTTC
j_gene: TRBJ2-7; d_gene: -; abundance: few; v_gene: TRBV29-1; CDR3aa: CSVVPRDLGGPQYF; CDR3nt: TGCAGCGTGGTACCCAGGGATTTGGGAGGACCGCAGTACTTC
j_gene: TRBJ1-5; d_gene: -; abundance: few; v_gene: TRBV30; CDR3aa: CAWERQASNQPQHF; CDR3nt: TGTGCCTGGGAACGACAGGCGAGCAATCAGCCCCAGCATTTT
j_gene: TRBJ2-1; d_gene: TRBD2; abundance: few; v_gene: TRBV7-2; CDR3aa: CASSSRVSGKNEQFF; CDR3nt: TGTGCCAGCAGCTCCCGAGTGAGCGGGAAGAATGAGCAGTTCTTC
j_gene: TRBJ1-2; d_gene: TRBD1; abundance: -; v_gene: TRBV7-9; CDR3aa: CASRLRGTDGYTF; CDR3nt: TGTGCCAGCAGATTGAGGGGGACAGATGGCTACACCTTC
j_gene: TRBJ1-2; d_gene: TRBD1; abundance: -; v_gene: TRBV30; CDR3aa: CAWSVGQGGHYGYTF; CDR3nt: TGTGCCTGGAGTGTGGGACAGGGTGGCCACTATGGCTACACCTTC
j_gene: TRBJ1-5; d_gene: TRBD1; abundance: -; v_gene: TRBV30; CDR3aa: CAWSWTGEQPQHF; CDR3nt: TGTGCCTGGAGTTGGACAGGGGAACAGCCCCAGCATTTT
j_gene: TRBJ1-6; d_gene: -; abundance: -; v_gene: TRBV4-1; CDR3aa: CASSQDMAGTYNSPLHF; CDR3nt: TGCGCCAGCAGCCAAGATATGGCAGGGACTTATAATTCACCCCTCCACTTT
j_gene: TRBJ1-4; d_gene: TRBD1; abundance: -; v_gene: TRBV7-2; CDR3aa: CASSLDGTGELFF; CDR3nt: TGTGCCAGCAGCTTAGATGGTACAGGGGAACTGTTTTTT
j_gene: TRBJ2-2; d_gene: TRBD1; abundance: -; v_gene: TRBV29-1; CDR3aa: CSVEHRGTNTGELFF; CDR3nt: TGCAGCGTCGAACACAGGGGGACGAACACCGGGGAGCTGTTTTTT
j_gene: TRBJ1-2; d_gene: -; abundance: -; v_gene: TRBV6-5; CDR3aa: CASSDYGYTF; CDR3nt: TGTGCCAGCAGCGACTATGGCTACACCTTC
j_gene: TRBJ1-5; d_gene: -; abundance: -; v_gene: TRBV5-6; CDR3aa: CASSLKNSHNQPQHF; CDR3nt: TGTGCCAGCAGCTTGAAGAACAGCCACAATCAGCCCCAGCATTTT
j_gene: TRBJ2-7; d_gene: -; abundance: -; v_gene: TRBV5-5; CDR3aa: CASSRMTGARYEQYF; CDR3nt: TGTGCCAGCAGCCGTATGACAGGTGCCCGCTACGAGCAGTACTTC
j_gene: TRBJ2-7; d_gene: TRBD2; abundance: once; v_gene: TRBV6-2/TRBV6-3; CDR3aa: CASSYSVLAGGYEQYF; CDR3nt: TGTGCCAGCAGTTACTCGGTTCTAGCGGGTGGGTACGAGCAGTACTTC
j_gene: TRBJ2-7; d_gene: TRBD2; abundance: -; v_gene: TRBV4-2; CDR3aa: CASSQGGGDDEQYF; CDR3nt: TGTGCCAGCAGCCAAGGTGGGGGGGACGACGAGCAGTACTTC
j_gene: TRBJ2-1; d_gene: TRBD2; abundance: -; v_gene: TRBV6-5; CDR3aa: CASSRARERELWFF; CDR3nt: TGTGCCAGCAGTAGGGCGAGGGAGCGGGAGTTATGGTTCTTC
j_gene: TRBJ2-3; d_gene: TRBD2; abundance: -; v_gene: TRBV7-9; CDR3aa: CASSITSGRASDTQYF; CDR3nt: TGTGCCAGCAGCATAACTAGCGGGAGGGCTTCAGATACGCAGTATTTT
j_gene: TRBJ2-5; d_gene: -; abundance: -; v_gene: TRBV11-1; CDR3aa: CASARGKGETQYF; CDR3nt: TGTGCCAGCGCGAGGGGGAAAGGAGAGACCCAGTACTTC
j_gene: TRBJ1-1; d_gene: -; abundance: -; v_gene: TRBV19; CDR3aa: CASSYVTGEAEAFF; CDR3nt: TGTGCCAGTAGTTACGTGACGGGGGAAGCGGAAGCTTTCTTT
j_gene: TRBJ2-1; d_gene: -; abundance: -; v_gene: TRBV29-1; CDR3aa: CSVEDRNYNEQFF; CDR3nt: TGCAGCGTTGAAGATCGTAACTACAATGAGCAGTTCTTC
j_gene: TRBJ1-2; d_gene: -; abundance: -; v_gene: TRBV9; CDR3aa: CASSVAVRADYGYTF; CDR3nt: TGTGCCAGCAGCGTAGCAGTCAGGGCAGACTATGGCTACACCTTC
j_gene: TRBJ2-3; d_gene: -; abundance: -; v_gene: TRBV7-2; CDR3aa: CASSLYTDTQYF; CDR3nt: TGTGCCAGCAGCTTATATACAGATACGCAGTATTTT